This entry lists 27 T cell receptor beta chains sequenced from one sample in a study of T cells after posttransplantation cyclophosphamide. Sequencing used immunoSEQ multiplex PCR; TCRdb keeps in-frame clones, though not all of them. This sample shows about 39,000 clones and no singletons; about 4.2% rests with the ten largest. Sequencing was carried out using PBMCs. The receptors derive from a woman aged 50 to 60 in good health and a related stem cell transplant donor.

This clone was counted a few times. This sequence joins TRBV7-9 and TRBJ2-1, with a possible D match to TRBD2 (6 bases). Germline-derived CDR1 and CDR2 are SEHNR and FQNEAQ (reference sequence). V gave up 8 bases and J gave up 7 bases, with 12 bases separating them. CDR3 length: 12 amino acids. CDR3 amino acids: CASGGRGNEQFF. As DNA, the CDR3 is TGTGCCAGCGGAGGGCGGGGAAATGAGCAGTTCTTC.

This clone was seen at least ten times. The chain joins TRBV19 to TRBJ2-3; 11 bases agree with TRBD2. CDR3 length equals 14 residues. The V and J ends lost 5 bases and 12 bases, in that order; junction bases with no gene match: 10. CDR1 and CDR2 (germline): LNHDA, SQIVND (reference sequence). CDR3 coding DNA: TGTGCCAGTAGTTTGGATACGGGACTAGCGGCCCAGTATTTT. Its protein product is CASSLDTGLAAQYF.

This clone was recorded a few times. Here the CDR3 DNA reads TGTGCCAGCAGCTTGGGTAGCGGGGGGTTAAACGAGCAGTACTTC. Its protein is CASSLGSGGLNEQYF. This rearrangement joins TRBV5-4 to TRBJ2-5; 10 bases fit TRBD2. The DNA end lines up better with TRBJ2-7; the J call may be wrong. This CDR3 region has 15 residues. Per the germline V gene, CDR1 is SGHNT and CDR2 is YYREEE (reference sequence).

This clone was detected ten times or more. The rearrangement links TRBV9 to TRBJ2-3, with 9 bases lining up with TRBD1. V was clipped by 0 bases and J by 0 bases; unmatched bases: 11. Germline values: CDR1 SGDLS, CDR2 YYNGEE. The CDR3 is 19 residues long. CDR3 nucleotides: TGTGCCAGCAGCGTAGATTCGTTTGTGGGGACAGGGAGCACAGATACGCAGTATTTT. This translates into CASSVDSFVGTGSTDTQYF.

This clone was recorded at least ten times. The chain recombines TRBV7-9 with TRBJ1-3; the D gene is possibly TRBD1 (5 bases). The CDR3 runs 17 residues. From germline, CDR1 is SEHNR and CDR2 FQNEAQ (reference sequence). V was trimmed by 1 base and J by 0 bases, leaving 13 bases between them. The CDR3 loop is CASSLVKKGNSGNTIYF. The CDR3 coding sequence is TGTGCCAGCAGCTTAGTGAAAAAGGGGAACTCTGGAAACACCATATATTTT.

Many counts were recorded for this clone. This sequence joins TRBV10-2 and TRBJ1-6; no reliable D call. This CDR3 is built from 16 residues. V was cut by 0 bases and J by 9 bases, with 15 bases left in between. The germline CDR1 and CDR2 sequences are WSHSY and SAAADI. The CDR3 region has the DNA TGCGCCAGCAGTGAGTCGACGGGAGCGGGTCTTTCACCCCTCCACTTT. It codes for CASSESTGAGLSPLHF.

This clone has at least ten counts. The rearrangement joins TRBV18 to TRBJ1-5, with 8 bases identical to TRBD1. CDR1 and CDR2 from the germline V gene are KGHSH and LQKENI. V lost 3 bases and J lost 8; bases outside the gene matches: 0. The CDR3 runs 12 residues. The CDR3 coding sequence is TGTGCCAGCTCACCGGACAGGGAGCCCCAGCATTTT. Translated: CASSPDREPQHF. Full variable domain (remainder filled in from reference TRBV18 and TRBJ1-5): NAGVMQNPRHLVRRRGQEARLRCSPMKGHSHVYWYRQLPEEGLKFMVYLQKENIIDESGMPKERFSAEFPKEGPSILRIQQVVRGDSAAYFCASSPDREPQHFGDGTRLSIL.

This clone was recorded at least ten times. The V gene is TRBV5-4, the J gene TRBJ2-3; 11 bases map to TRBD2. The CDR3 covers 15 residues. Trimming took 5 bases from V and 1 from J; bases not matched to a gene: 3. In germline, CDR1 is SGHNT, CDR2 YYREEE (reference sequence). The CDR3 nucleotides are TGTGCCAGCAGGCCGGGACTAGCGGGCACAGATACGCAGTATTTT. This sequence encodes CASRPGLAGTDTQYF.

In this sample, this clone turned up many times. The chain couples TRBV9 to TRBJ2-7; TRBD1 aligns across 11 bases. The CDR3 consists of 16 residues. The V gene end was trimmed by 0 bases and the J gene end by 4 bases; junction bases not matched to a gene: 6. From germline, CDR1 is SGDLS and CDR2 YYNGEE. The chain's CDR3 is CASSVGGGTGGYEQYF. The CDR3 bases are TGTGCCAGCAGCGTAGGAGGCGGGACAGGGGGTTACGAGCAGTACTTC.

The V call is TRBV6-5, the J call TRBJ2-7; a weak D match, TRBD2 (7 bases). From germline, CDR1 is MNHEY and CDR2 SVGAGI. The length of the CDR3 is 15 residues. V was shortened by 4 bases and J by 2 bases, with 15 bases between the two germline ends. Here the CDR3 DNA reads TGTGCCAGCAGTTCTGGAGGGGGGGGGACCTACGAGCAGTACTTC. Translation: CASSSGGGGTYEQYF.

This clone appeared many times. The rearrangement joins TRBV19 to TRBJ1-5, with D maybe TRBD1 (6 bases). CDR1 is LNHDA, CDR2 SQIVND, per germline (reference sequence). The CDR3 has 16 residues. V was shortened by 5 bases and J by 0 bases, with 14 bases between the two germline ends. The CDR3 DNA follows: TGTGCCAGTAGTCCTCAACAGGGAATTAGCAATCAGCCCCAGCATTTT. The encoded protein is CASSPQQGISNQPQHF. The whole variable domain, remainder taken from reference TRBV19 and TRBJ1-5, is DGGITQSPKYLFRKEGQNVTLSCEQNLNHDAMYWYRQDPGQGLRLIYYSQIVNDFQKGDIAEGYSVSREKKESFPLTVTSAQKNPTAFYLCASSPQQGISNQPQHFGDGTRLSIL.

This clone showed up many times. As DNA, the CDR3 is TGTGCCAGCAGCGTCGACAGGGGGGATGAGCAGTTCTTC. Residues: CASSVDRGDEQFF. The rearrangement uses TRBV7-3 and TRBJ2-1; 9 nucleotides agree with TRBD1. This CDR3 region has 13 residues. The germline V gene encodes CDR1 SGHTA and CDR2 FQGTGA. J gave up 8 bases and V 5 bases, and 4 bases lay outside the gene matches.

This clone has a count of ten or more. The rearrangement joins TRBV9 to TRBJ2-2; D possibly corresponds to TRBD1 (6 bases). This CDR3 is 15 amino acids long. The ends were cut back, 4 bases at V and 1 base at J, with 11 bases in the middle. The germline CDR1 and CDR2 sequences are SGDLS and YYNGEE. CDR3 amino acids: CASSRQVGNTGELFF. The CDR3 DNA is TGTGCCAGCAGCAGACAGGTTGGGAACACCGGGGAGCTGTTTTTT.

This clone has at least ten counts. Written as DNA, the CDR3 is TGTGCCAGCAGCGCATTAACCGGACACGGAAACACCATATATTTT. This translates into CASSALTGHGNTIYF. This chain joins TRBV9 and TRBJ1-3, with a tentative D call TRBD1 (5 bases). The CDR3 is 15 amino acids. CDR1 and CDR2 from the germline V gene are SGDLS and YYNGEE. Trimming took off 3 bases at V and 4 bases at J, with 14 bases between the two ends.

This clone was seen ten or more times. The gene calls are TRBV27 and TRBJ2-7; D might be TRBD2 (6 bases). The V gene lost 8 bases and the J gene lost 2 bases, with 10 bases spanning the gap. The germline CDR1 and CDR2 sequences are MNHEY and SMNVEV (reference sequence). This CDR3 comprises 12 residues. The CDR3 region is CASPRRAYEQYF. CDR3 coding DNA: TGTGCCAGCCCCAGGAGGGCCTACGAGCAGTACTTC.

This clone was seen ten or more times. The chain links TRBV4-2 to TRBJ1-2; no definite D call. CDR1 and CDR2 (germline): LGHNA, YNFKEQ. Trimming stripped 2 bases from V and 5 bases from J, with 12 bases between. The CDR3 runs to 14 residues. The CDR3 nucleotides are TGTGCCAGCAGCCAATCGAGGGAATCGTATGGCTACACCTTC. It codes for CASSQSRESYGYTF.

The chain's CDR3 is CASSVTGGTEREQYF. Here the CDR3 DNA reads TGTGCCAGCAGCGTCACGGGGGGCACGGAAAGAGAGCAGTACTTC. The chain uses TRBV5-4 and TRBJ2-5, with D possibly being TRBD2 (7 bases). Germline V gene lookup returns CDR1 SGHNT and CDR2 YYREEE (reference sequence). V was clipped by 4 bases and J by 11 bases, with 24 bases between them. This CDR3 spans 15 amino acids.

This clone was detected ten times or more. J is TRBJ2-3 and V is TRBV5-1; 10 nucleotides agree with TRBD2. Germline V lookup: CDR1 SGHRS, CDR2 YFSETQ. The CDR3 runs to 16 residues. V shed 4 bases, J shed 6 bases, and the junction held 11 bases outside the gene matches. The CDR3 DNA is TGCGCCAGCAGCATAGGAACTAGCGGGGCCCAGGATACGCAGTATTTT. Translating it yields CASSIGTSGAQDTQYF.

This clone came up many times. The chain has TRBV6-5 and TRBJ1-3; no definite D call. Germline V gene sequence: CDR1 MNHEY, CDR2 SVGAGI. The CDR3 has 15 residues. The V gene lost 2 bases and the J gene lost 1 base, with 9 bases spanning the gap. The CDR3 nucleotides read TGTGCCAGCAGTTACGGCCGGAGTTCTGGAAACACCATATATTTT. It encodes CASSYGRSSGNTIYF.

This clone was counted ten times or more. The chain joins TRBV7-9 to TRBJ1-6, with D perhaps TRBD1 (6 bases). The V and J ends lost 3 bases and 9 bases respectively, with 15 bases between them. Germline V gene lookup returns CDR1 SEHNR and CDR2 FQNEAQ (reference sequence). The CDR3 length is 15 residues. Here the CDR3 reads CASSLIGRGGSPLHF. DNA of the CDR3: TGTGCCAGCAGCTTGATAGGAAGGGGGGGTTCACCCCTCCACTTT.

This clone has at least ten counts. The V gene is TRBV18, the J gene TRBJ2-2; 8 positions agree with TRBD2. After removal of 1 base from V and 2 bases from J, the junction contained 9 bases not matched to a gene. The CDR3 consists of 18 residues. Germline CDR1 KGHSH, CDR2 LQKENI. The CDR3, as DNA: TGTGCCAGCTCACCACGAGTCGCGGGGGGCCCTAACACCGGGGAGCTGTTTTTT. This translates into CASSPRVAGGPNTGELFF.

This clone was seen ten or more times. V and J are TRBV27 and TRBJ2-3; D gene unclear. Looked up from germline, CDR1 is MNHEY and CDR2 is SMNVEV (reference sequence). This CDR3 is 14 amino acids long. The V and J ends lost 8 bases and 1 base respectively, with 13 bases between them. CDR3 in DNA: TGTGCCAGCGCACGGCAGGTGGGCACAGATACGCAGTATTTT. Translated, it gives CASARQVGTDTQYF.

This clone was picked up many times. The chain employs TRBV7-8 and TRBJ1-4, with D possibly matching TRBD1 (5 bases). The CDR3 contains 13 residues. Looked up from germline, CDR1 is SGHVS and CDR2 is FQNEAQ. Trimming stripped 5 bases from V and 5 bases from J, with 9 bases between. The CDR3 protein is CASSRDRNEKLFF. The CDR3 DNA reads as TGTGCCAGCAGCAGAGACAGAAATGAAAAACTGTTTTTT.

Ten or more counts support this clone. The rearrangement uses TRBV11-3 and TRBJ1-1; 7 bases align to TRBD1. J gave up 5 bases and V 6 bases, and 6 bases lay outside the gene matches. This CDR3 spans 13 amino acids. The germline V gene encodes CDR1 SGHNT and CDR2 YENEEA. CDR3 sequence (DNA): TGTGCCAGCAGTCAGGGGGTAAAGACTGAAGCTTTCTTT. It specifies CASSQGVKTEAFF.

This clone was seen at least ten times. The chain couples TRBV7-2 to TRBJ1-1, with 7 bases matching TRBD1. Germline V gene sequence: CDR1 SGHTA, CDR2 FQGNSA. J lost 2 bases, V lost 11 bases, and 8 bases had no gene match. CDR3 size: 13 residues. This CDR3 is CAGRGQTNTEAFF. The CDR3, as DNA: TGTGCCGGCCGGGGACAGACAAACACTGAAGCTTTCTTT. Supplemented by reference TRBV7-2 and TRBJ1-1, the full variable domain reads GAGVSQSPSNKVTEKGKDVELRCDPISGHTALYWYRQSLGQGLEFLIYFQGNSAPDKSGLPSDRFSAERTGGSVSTLTIQRTQQEDSAVYLCAGRGQTNTEAFFGQGTRLTVV.

The sample holds many counts of this clone. CDR3 in DNA: TGCGCCAGCAGCGCTCGACAGGGCTCTGGAAACACCATATATTTT. This gives the protein CASSARQGSGNTIYF. The V call is TRBV5-1, the J call TRBJ1-3, with 7 bases aligning to TRBD1. J lost 0 bases, V lost 4 bases, and 4 bases had no gene match. Germline CDR1 and CDR2: SGHRS and YFSETQ. The CDR3 spans 15 residues.

There are many counts of this clone. The chain carries TRBV4-3 and TRBJ2-1, with 7 bases identical to TRBD2. The CDR3 sequence is 15 residues long. Germline V gene data show CDR1 as LGHNA and CDR2 as YSLEER. Trimming removed 3 bases from V and 6 bases from J; junction bases left unmatched: 8. In DNA, the CDR3 is TGCGCCAGCAGCCACGGAAGCGGGGCCTCCAATGAGCAGTTCTTC. This gives the protein CASSHGSGASNEQFF.